One and the same sample provided the 20 T cell receptor beta chains below, sequenced in a study of shared clonotypes between healthy human individuals. As defined, naive CD8 cells were CD45RO-negative and positively selected for CCR7, with terminally differentiated effector memory CD45RA+ cells excluded. The repertoire was sequenced with immunoSEQ multiplex PCR; TCRdb's copy has only in-frame clones and lacks some. The table shows millions of clones, with approximately 94% occurring only once. What was sequenced was naive CD8+ T cells sorted from blood. The receptors stem from a man between 18 and 29 years old in good health.

This chain joins TRBV7-9 and TRBJ1-2; D is unclear. CDR3 length equals 12 residues. Deletions cut 4 bases from V and 9 bases from J, with 12 bases between. The germline CDR1 and CDR2 sequences are SEHNR and FQNEAQ (reference sequence). Here the CDR3 DNA reads TGTGCCAGCAGCTCCGGGGAAGGACGCTACACCTTC. Protein: CASSSGEGRYTF.

As regards this clone: Within the sample, other DNA sequences also encode this same CDR3. V gene TRBV5-4 combines with J gene TRBJ2-1; 12 nucleotides line up with TRBD2. In germline, CDR1 is SGHNT, CDR2 YYREEE (reference sequence). Trimming cost V 4 bases and J 3 bases; bases outside gene matches: 2. The CDR3 consists of 15 residues. CDR3 amino acids: CASSLGLAGYNEQFF. The CDR3 DNA sequence: TGTGCCAGCAGCCTGGGACTAGCGGGCTACAATGAGCAGTTCTTC.

As DNA, the CDR3 is TGTGCCAGCAGCTTAGCGGGGGGCGCTGACTATGGCTACACCTTC. Protein product: CASSLAGGADYGYTF. This chain joins TRBV7-6 and TRBJ1-2; D might be TRBD1 (6 bases). From germline, CDR1 is SGHVS and CDR2 FNYEAQ. The CDR3 is 15 residues long. V was pared by 0 bases and J by 3 bases, with 11 bases between.

This chain joins TRBV16 and TRBJ1-6; TRBD1 aligns across 9 bases. Germline CDR1 is KGHSY and CDR2 is FQNENV. The trim removed 4 bases at V and 7 bases at J, leaving 5 bases unmatched. CDR3 size: 15 residues. DNA for the CDR3: TGTGCCAGCAGCCCCGAACAGGGGGCAAATTCACCCCTCCACTTT. It specifies CASSPEQGANSPLHF.

This chain joins TRBV7-9 and TRBJ1-1; D is unclear. Trimming cost V 7 bases and J 0 bases, with 12 bases left between them. From germline, CDR1 is SEHNR and CDR2 FQNEAQ (reference sequence). This CDR3 has 14 amino acids. The CDR3 spells CASIPTDVNTEAFF. Here the CDR3 DNA reads TGTGCCAGCATCCCCACGGACGTGAACACTGAAGCTTTCTTT. Complete variable domain (other parts from reference TRBV7-9 and TRBJ1-1): DTGVSQNPRHKITKRGQNVTFRCDPISEHNRLYWYRQTLGQGPEFLTYFQNEAQLEKSRLLSDRFSAERPKGSFSTLEIQRTEQGDSAMYLCASIPTDVNTEAFFGQGTRLTVV.

The gene calls are TRBV4-1 and TRBJ2-7; D perhaps matches TRBD2 (6 bases). CDR3 length equals 16 residues. Per germline, CDR1 MGHRA and CDR2 YSYEKL. The germline V and J ends were trimmed by 1 base and 3 bases, with 16 bases remaining between them. CDR3 in amino acids: CASSQGGDWEFYEQYF. Here the CDR3 DNA reads TGCGCCAGCAGCCAAGGGGGGGACTGGGAATTCTACGAGCAGTACTTC.

The chain carries TRBV27 and TRBJ1-4; D gene uncertain. V was clipped by 5 bases and J by 6 bases, with 13 bases between them. The CDR3 totals 14 residues. The germline V gene has CDR1 MNHEY and CDR2 SMNVEV (reference sequence). The CDR3: CASSLGGVDEKLFF. DNA for the CDR3: TGTGCCAGCAGTCTGGGCGGGGTCGATGAAAAACTGTTTTTT. The full variable domain, with the rest looked up from reference TRBV27 and TRBJ1-4, is EAQVTQNPRYLITVTGKKLTVTCSQNMNHEYMSWYRQDPGLGLRQIYYSMNVEVTDKGDVPEGYKVSRKEKRNFPLILESPSPNQTSLYFCASSLGGVDEKLFFGSGTQLSVL.

The chain has TRBV5-1 and TRBJ2-3, with 9 bases aligning to TRBD2. CDR1 SGHRS and CDR2 YFSETQ come from the germline V gene. CDR3 length equals 16 residues. V was pared by 0 bases and J by 4 bases, with 6 bases of the junction left unmatched. The CDR3 nucleotides are TGCGCCAGCAGCTTGGTGGCGGGGGGGCTTTCAGATACGCAGTATTTT. Translating gives CASSLVAGGLSDTQYF.

In this sample, this clone turned up a few times. The final CDR3 position lacks the conserved phenylalanine or tryptophan, pointing to a likely read error. The chain is built from TRBV18 and TRBJ2-2, with D tentatively TRBD2 (5 bases). Germline loops: CDR1 KGHSH, CDR2 LQKENI. The CDR3 has 15 residues. V was shortened by 1 base and J by 4 bases, with 10 bases between the two germline ends. The CDR3 DNA sequence: TGTGCCAGCTCACCACTAGCGTCGGCCACCGGGGAGCTGTTTCTT. It is translated as CASSPLASATGELFL.

The genes are TRBV7-9 and TRBJ2-7; D possibly corresponds to TRBD1 (5 bases). This CDR3 contains 13 residues. Germline V lookup: CDR1 SEHNR, CDR2 FQNEAQ (reference sequence). With 3 bases removed from V and 3 bases from J, the gap between germline ends came to 9 bases. The CDR3 protein is CASSFQQGYEQYF. The CDR3 nucleotides read TGTGCCAGCAGCTTTCAGCAGGGCTACGAGCAGTACTTC. Complete variable domain (other parts from reference TRBV7-9 and TRBJ2-7): DTGVSQNPRHKITKRGQNVTFRCDPISEHNRLYWYRQTLGQGPEFLTYFQNEAQLEKSRLLSDRFSAERPKGSFSTLEIQRTEQGDSAMYLCASSFQQGYEQYFGPGTRLTVT.

The rearrangement joins TRBV6-4 to TRBJ1-6, with 8 bases matching TRBD1. The CDR3 runs to 16 residues. Germline V gene sequence: CDR1 MRHNA, CDR2 SNTAGT. CDR3 bases: TGTGGCCCAATCCAGGGGGCGTTCTCCTATAATTCACCCCTCCACTTT. Translation: CGPIQGAFSYNSPLHF.

V usage is TRBV7-9 and J usage is TRBJ1-1; D unclear. The V gene lost 4 bases and the J gene lost 4 bases, with 19 bases spanning the gap. Per germline, CDR1 SEHNR and CDR2 FQNEAQ (reference sequence). The CDR3 sequence is 16 residues long. CDR3 in amino acids: CASSSPAGGIFTEAFF. DNA for the CDR3: TGTGCCAGCAGCTCCCCCGCTGGCGGAATCTTCACTGAAGCTTTCTTT.

V gene TRBV2 combines with J gene TRBJ2-7, with D possibly TRBD2 on 5 matching bases. Trimming took 3 bases from V and 2 from J, leaving 11 bases between them. The CDR3 is 14 residues long. In germline, CDR1 is SNHLY, CDR2 FYNNEI. CDR3 sequence: CASSDYSETYEQYF. The CDR3 DNA reads TGTGCCAGCAGTGATTATAGCGAGACCTACGAGCAGTACTTC.

The chain links TRBV10-3 to TRBJ2-1; TRBD2 might be the D (6 bases). This CDR3 spans 14 amino acids. The ends were cut back, 6 bases at V and 7 bases at J, with 16 bases in the middle. CDR1 is ENHRY, CDR2 SYGVKD, per germline. CDR3 residues: CAISRQGGMNEQFF. In DNA, the CDR3 is TGTGCCATCAGCCGTCAGGGAGGAATGAATGAGCAGTTCTTC.

J is TRBJ2-1 and V is TRBV5-4, with D perhaps being TRBD1 or TRBD2 (5 bases each). Germline CDR1 is SGHNT and CDR2 is YYREEE (reference sequence). V lost 4 bases to trimming and J lost 6 bases, with 20 bases between them. The CDR3 has 16 residues. This CDR3 is CASSVPVGGIGNEQFF. The CDR3, as DNA: TGTGCCAGCAGCGTTCCGGTTGGGGGAATTGGCAATGAGCAGTTCTTC.

This clone was detected only once. This chain links TRBV7-2 with TRBJ1-2; D ambiguous. The germline V gene encodes CDR1 SGHTA and CDR2 FQGNSA. This CDR3 spans 15 amino acids. The V and J ends lost 5 bases and 6 bases respectively, with 19 bases between them. The CDR3 nucleotides read TGTGCCAGCAGCCCCGATGGAGATCTGCGGCATGGCTACACCTTC. Its protein product is CASSPDGDLRHGYTF. The entire variable domain, with the rest obtained from reference TRBV7-2 and TRBJ1-2, is as follows: GAGVSQSPSNKVTEKGKDVELRCDPISGHTALYWYRQSLGQGLEFLIYFQGNSAPDKSGLPSDRFSAERTGGSVSTLTIQRTQQEDSAVYLCASSPDGDLRHGYTFGSGTRLTVV.

The rearrangement links TRBV4-3 to TRBJ2-7; TRBD2 matches at 11 bases. CDR1 and CDR2 from the germline V gene are LGHNA and YSLEER. This CDR3 has 19 residues. V was clipped by 0 bases and J by 5 bases; unmatched bases: 15. CDR3 residues: CASSQDRETSGMERDEQYF. In DNA form, the CDR3 reads TGCGCCAGCAGCCAAGATAGGGAGACTAGCGGGATGGAGCGGGACGAGCAGTACTTC.

This sequence joins TRBV6-6 and TRBJ1-1; D uncertain. The CDR3 has 13 amino acids. V gave up 4 bases and J gave up 4 bases, with 10 bases separating them. From germline, CDR1 is MNHNY and CDR2 SVGAGI (reference sequence). CDR3 amino acids: CASSLSRTTEAFF. For the CDR3, the DNA is TGTGCCAGCAGTTTATCACGGACCACTGAAGCTTTCTTT.

This clone appeared a single time. This specimen includes other DNA sequences encoding the same CDR3. The rearrangement joins TRBV4-1 to TRBJ2-7; TRBD2 aligns across 7 bases. The germline V gene encodes CDR1 MGHRA and CDR2 YSYEKL. V was clipped by 1 base and J by 1 base; unmatched bases: 4. This CDR3 comprises 15 residues. The CDR3: CASSQVREGSYEQYF. CDR3 in DNA: TGCGCCAGCAGCCAAGTAAGGGAGGGTTCCTACGAGCAGTACTTC.

The chain employs TRBV9 and TRBJ2-7; D uncertain. The germline V and J ends were trimmed by 1 base and 1 base, with 12 bases remaining between them. Looked up from germline, CDR1 is SGDLS and CDR2 is YYNGEE. The CDR3 has 15 amino acids. CDR3 nucleotides: TGTGCCAGCAGCGTATCATGGACGGCGTCCTACGAGCAGTACTTC. Its translation: CASSVSWTASYEQYF.